This T cell receptor beta chain is drawn from a study of cytomegalovirus exposure and HLA in healthy donors. With 60 Vbeta and 13 Jbeta primers, the PCR was carried out. Method: immunoSEQ multiplex PCR; TCRdb's copy keeps in-frame clones and lacks some. The table shows more than 110,000 clones, with just under 80% occurring only once. This clone appeared once. Antigen unknown. J was trimmed by 3 bases and V by 4 bases; bases with no gene match: 4. CDR1 and CDR2 (germline): SGHNT, YYREEE (reference sequence). The CDR3 contains 14 residues. Study findings and constraints: Specificity for CMV antigens was confirmed in vitro for a few of the CMV-associated chains.

The clonotype was recovered from a man aged 30 to 45 in good health and CMV-seronegative. Source material: PBMCs. The genes are TRBV5-4 and TRBJ1-1, with 9 bases matching TRBD1. This CDR3 reads CASSPRTGDTEAFF. The DNA for the CDR3 is TGTGCCAGCAGCCCTAGGACAGGGGACACTGAAGCTTTCTTT. The complete variable domain, with remaining parts taken from reference TRBV5-4 and TRBJ1-1, reads ETGVTQSPTHLIKTRGQQVTLRCSSQSGHNTVSWYQQALGQGPQFIFQYYREEENGRGNFPPRFSGLQFPNYSSELNVNALELDDSALYLCASSPRTGDTEAFFGQGTRLTVV.